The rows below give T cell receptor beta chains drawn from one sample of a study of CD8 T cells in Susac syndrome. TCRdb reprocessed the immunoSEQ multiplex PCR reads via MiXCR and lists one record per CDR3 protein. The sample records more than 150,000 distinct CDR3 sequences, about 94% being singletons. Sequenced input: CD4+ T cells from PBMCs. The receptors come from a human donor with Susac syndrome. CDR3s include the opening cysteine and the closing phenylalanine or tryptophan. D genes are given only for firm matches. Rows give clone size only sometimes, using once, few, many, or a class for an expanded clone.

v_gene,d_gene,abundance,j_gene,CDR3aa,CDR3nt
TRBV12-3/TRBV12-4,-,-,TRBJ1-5,CASSLDGASNQPQHF,TGTGCCAGCAGTTTAGATGGGGCTAGCAATCAGCCCCAGCATTTT
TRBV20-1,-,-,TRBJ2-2,CSARTHLSSGELFF,TGCAGTGCTAGAACACATCTGAGCTCCGGGGAGCTGTTTTTT
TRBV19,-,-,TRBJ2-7,CASSIGRQNEQYF,TGTGCCAGTAGTATCGGAAGGCAGAACGAGCAGTACTTC
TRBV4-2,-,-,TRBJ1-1,CASSFEQMNTEAFF,TGTGCCAGCAGCTTCGAGCAGATGAACACTGAAGCTTTCTTT
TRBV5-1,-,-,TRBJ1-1,CASSLGSQAFF,TGCGCCAGCAGCTTGGGCAGTCAAGCTTTCTTT
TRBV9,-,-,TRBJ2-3,CASSVEQRTDTQYF,TGTGCCAGCAGCGTAGAGCAGCGCACAGATACGCAGTATTTT
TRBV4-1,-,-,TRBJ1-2,CASSQDWLNYGYTF,TGCGCCAGCAGCCAAGACTGGCTGAACTATGGCTACACCTTC
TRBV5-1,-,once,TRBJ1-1,CASSLDSRPNTEAFF,TGCGCCAGCAGCTTGGATAGCAGGCCGAACACTGAAGCTTTCTTT
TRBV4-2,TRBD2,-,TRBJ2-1,CASSPGADQAGDNEQFF,TGTGCCAGCAGCCCTGGCGCCGACCAGGCGGGAGACAATGAGCAGTTCTTC
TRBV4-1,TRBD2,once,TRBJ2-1,CASSQEPTSGGANEQFF,TGCGCCAGCAGCCAAGAGCCGACTAGCGGGGGGGCCAATGAGCAGTTCTTC
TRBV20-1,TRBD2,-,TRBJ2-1,CSARLAGGGEQFF,TGCAGTGCTAGACTAGCGGGGGGGGGTGAGCAGTTCTTC
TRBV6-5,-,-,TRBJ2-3,CASSYLSGDPDTQYF,TGTGCCAGCAGTTACTTATCGGGGGATCCAGATACGCAGTATTTT
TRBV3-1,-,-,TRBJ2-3,CASSRGSDTQYF,TGTGCCAGCAGCCGTGGGTCAGATACGCAGTATTTT
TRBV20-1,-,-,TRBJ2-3,CSAIELGVRTDTQYF,TGCAGTGCTATTGAACTTGGCGTTCGCACAGATACGCAGTATTTT
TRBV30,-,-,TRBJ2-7,CAWGGYEQYF,TGTGCCTGGGGGGGTTACGAGCAGTACTTC
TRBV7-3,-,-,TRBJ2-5,CASSRGSLETQYF,TGTGCCAGCAGCCGGGGTAGTCTGGAGACCCAGTACTTC
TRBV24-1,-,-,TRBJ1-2,CATSDDQDYGYTF,TGTGCCACCAGTGATGACCAGGACTATGGCTACACCTTC
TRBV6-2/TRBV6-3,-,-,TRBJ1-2,CASSQRIGAHYGYTF,TGTGCCAGCAGCCAAAGGATCGGGGCACACTATGGCTACACCTTC
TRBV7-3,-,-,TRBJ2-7,CASSLSLSYEQYF,TGTGCCAGCAGCTTATCCCTATCCTACGAGCAGTACTTC
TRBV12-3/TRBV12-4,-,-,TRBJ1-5,CASSLLTAQGPQHF,TGTGCCAGCAGTCTCCTGACGGCACAGGGGCCCCAGCATTTT
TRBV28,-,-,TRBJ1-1,CASSYGAQNTEAFF,TGTGCCAGCAGTTATGGAGCCCAGAACACTGAAGCTTTCTTT
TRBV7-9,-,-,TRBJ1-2,CASNRANYGYTF,TGTGCCAGCAACCGAGCCAACTATGGCTACACCTTC
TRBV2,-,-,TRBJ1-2,CASSEAGRALYGYTF,TGTGCCAGCAGTGAAGCCGGTAGAGCGCTCTATGGCTACACCTTC
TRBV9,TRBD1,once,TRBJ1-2,CASSEGQGGYGYTF,TGTGCCAGCAGCGAGGGACAGGGTGGCTATGGCTACACCTTC
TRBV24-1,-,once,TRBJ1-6,CATSDLYDGDNSPLHF,TGTGCCACCAGTGATTTGTATGACGGCGATAATTCACCCCTCCACTTT
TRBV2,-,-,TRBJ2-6,CASSETGAGANVLTF,TGTGCCAGCAGTGAAACGGGTGCTGGGGCCAACGTCCTGACTTTC
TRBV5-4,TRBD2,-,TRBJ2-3,CASNTLAGGGTDTQYF,TGTGCCAGCAACACCCTAGCGGGGGGGGGCACAGATACGCAGTATTTT
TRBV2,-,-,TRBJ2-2,CASNRDPNTGELFF,TGTGCCAGCAATCGGGATCCGAACACCGGGGAGCTGTTTTTT
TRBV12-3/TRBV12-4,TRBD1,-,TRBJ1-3,CASSLTGGSGNTIYF,TGTGCCAGCAGCCTGACAGGGGGCTCTGGAAACACCATATATTTT
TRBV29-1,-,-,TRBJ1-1,CSVGSTNLGSFF,TGCAGCGTTGGATCTACTAACCTGGGCTCTTTCTTT
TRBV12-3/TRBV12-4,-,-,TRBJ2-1,CASIGSSYNEQFF,TGTGCCAGCATCGGTAGCTCCTACAATGAGCAGTTCTTC
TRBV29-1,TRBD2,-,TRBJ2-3,CSVAPTSGGKTDTQYF,TGCAGCGTTGCCCCGACTAGCGGGGGTAAGACAGATACGCAGTATTTT
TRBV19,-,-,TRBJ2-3,CASSIAARDTQYF,TGTGCCAGTAGTATAGCGGCGAGAGATACGCAGTATTTT
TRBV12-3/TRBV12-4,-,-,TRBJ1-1,CASSLTGSTEAFF,TGTGCCAGCAGTTTGACGGGGAGCACTGAAGCTTTCTTT
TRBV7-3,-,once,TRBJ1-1,CASSLSGGLAFF,TGTGCCAGCAGCTTAAGCGGGGGGCTGGCTTTCTTT
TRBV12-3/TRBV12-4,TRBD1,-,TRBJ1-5,CASRNPGGGQPQHF,TGTGCCAGCCGAAACCCAGGGGGGGGTCAGCCCCAGCATTTT
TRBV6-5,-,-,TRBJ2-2,CASSKTSRAGELFF,TGTGCCAGCAGCAAGACTAGTAGAGCCGGGGAGCTGTTTTTT
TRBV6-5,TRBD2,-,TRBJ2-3,CASTTGLAGTDTQYF,TGTGCCAGCACGACGGGCCTAGCGGGCACAGATACGCAGTATTTT
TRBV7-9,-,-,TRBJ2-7,CASSLAASIPYEQYF,TGTGCCAGCAGCTTAGCCGCCAGTATCCCCTACGAGCAGTACTTC
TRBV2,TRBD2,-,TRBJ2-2,CASGRGTSGGNTGELFF,TGTGCCAGCGGACGCGGGACTAGCGGGGGGAACACCGGGGAGCTGTTTTTT
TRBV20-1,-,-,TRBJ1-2,CSATDRGYGYTF,TGCAGTGCTACAGACAGAGGATATGGCTACACCTTC
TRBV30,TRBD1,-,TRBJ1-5,CAWSIAGGDQPQHF,TGTGCCTGGAGTATTGCAGGGGGCGATCAGCCCCAGCATTTT
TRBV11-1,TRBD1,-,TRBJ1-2,CASSIPGQGAGYGYTF,TGTGCCAGCAGCATCCCGGGACAGGGTGCCGGCTATGGCTACACCTTC
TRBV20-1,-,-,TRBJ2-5,CNPERSEFISGTQYF,TGCAACCCCGAACGTTCTGAGTTTATTAGTGGGACCCAGTACTTC
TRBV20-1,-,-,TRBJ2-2,CSAIPPTGWTGELFF,TGCAGTGCCATTCCCCCGACAGGTTGGACCGGGGAGCTGTTTTTT
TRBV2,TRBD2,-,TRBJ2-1,CASSPRLAGAEFF,TGTGCCAGCAGTCCCCGACTAGCGGGGGCCGAGTTCTTC
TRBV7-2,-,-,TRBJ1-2,CASSLASFYGYTF,TGTGCCAGCAGCTTAGCCTCATTCTATGGCTACACCTTC
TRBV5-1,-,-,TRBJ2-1,CASSLALGHNEQFF,TGCGCCAGCAGCTTGGCCTTGGGTCACAATGAGCAGTTCTTC
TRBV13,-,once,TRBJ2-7,CASSWNSYEQYF,TGTGCCAGCAGCTGGAACTCCTACGAGCAGTACTTC
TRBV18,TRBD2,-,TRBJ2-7,CASSPGLAGVYEQYF,TGTGCCAGCTCACCCGGACTAGCGGGGGTCTACGAGCAGTACTTC
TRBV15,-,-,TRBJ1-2,CATSRDQGASYGYTF,TGTGCCACCAGCAGAGACCAGGGTGCCTCCTATGGCTACACCTTC